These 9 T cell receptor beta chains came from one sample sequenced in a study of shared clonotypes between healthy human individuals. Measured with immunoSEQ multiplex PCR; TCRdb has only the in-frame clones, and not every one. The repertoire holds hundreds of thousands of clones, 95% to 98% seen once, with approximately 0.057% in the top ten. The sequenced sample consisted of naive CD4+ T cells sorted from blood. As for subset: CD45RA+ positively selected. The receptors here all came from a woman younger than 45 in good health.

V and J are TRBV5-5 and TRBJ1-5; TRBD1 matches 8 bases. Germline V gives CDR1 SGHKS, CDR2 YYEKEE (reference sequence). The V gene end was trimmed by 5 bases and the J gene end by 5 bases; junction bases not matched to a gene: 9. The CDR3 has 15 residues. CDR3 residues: CASRLGAGGYQPQHF. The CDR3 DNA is TGTGCCAGCAGACTGGGAGCAGGGGGCTATCAGCCCCAGCATTTT.

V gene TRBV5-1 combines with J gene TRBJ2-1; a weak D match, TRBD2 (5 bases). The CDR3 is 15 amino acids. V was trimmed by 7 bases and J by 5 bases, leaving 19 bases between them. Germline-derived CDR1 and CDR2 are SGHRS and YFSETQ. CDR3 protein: CASGLAPTPNNEQFF. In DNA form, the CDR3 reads TGCGCCAGCGGGCTAGCCCCTACACCAAACAATGAGCAGTTCTTC.

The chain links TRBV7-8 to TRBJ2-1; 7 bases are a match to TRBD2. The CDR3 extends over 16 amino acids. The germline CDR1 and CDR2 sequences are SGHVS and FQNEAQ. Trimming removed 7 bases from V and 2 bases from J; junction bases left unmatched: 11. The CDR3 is CASTERDFSAYNEQFF. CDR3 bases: TGTGCCAGCACCGAGCGGGACTTCAGTGCCTACAATGAGCAGTTCTTC.

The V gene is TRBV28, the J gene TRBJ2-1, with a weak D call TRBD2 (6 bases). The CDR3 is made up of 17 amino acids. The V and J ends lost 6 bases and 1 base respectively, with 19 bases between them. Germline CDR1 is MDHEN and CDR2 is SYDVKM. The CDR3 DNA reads TGTGCCAGCAGGGCCCCTGGGGGGAGCTATTCCTACAATGAGCAGTTCTTC. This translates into CASRAPGGSYSYNEQFF.

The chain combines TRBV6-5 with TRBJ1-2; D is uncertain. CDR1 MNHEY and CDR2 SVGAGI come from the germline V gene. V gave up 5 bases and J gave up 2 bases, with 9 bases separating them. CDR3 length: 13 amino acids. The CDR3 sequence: CASSPHRNYGYTF. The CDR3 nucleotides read TGTGCCAGCAGTCCCCATAGAAACTATGGCTACACCTTC.

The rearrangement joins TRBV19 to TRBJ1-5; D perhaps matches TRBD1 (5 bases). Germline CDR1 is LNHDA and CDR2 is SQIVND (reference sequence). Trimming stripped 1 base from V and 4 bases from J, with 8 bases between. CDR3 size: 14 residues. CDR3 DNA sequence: TGTGCCAGTAGTATAGTAGCAGGGAATCAGCCCCAGCATTTT. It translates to CASSIVAGNQPQHF.

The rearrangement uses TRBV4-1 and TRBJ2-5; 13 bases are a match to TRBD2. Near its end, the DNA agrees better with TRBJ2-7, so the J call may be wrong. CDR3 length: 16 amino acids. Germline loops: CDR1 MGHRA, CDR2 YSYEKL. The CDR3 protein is CASSLAGTSGTYEQYF. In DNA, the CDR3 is TGCGCCAGCAGCCTTGCCGGGACTAGCGGGACCTACGAGCAGTACTTC.

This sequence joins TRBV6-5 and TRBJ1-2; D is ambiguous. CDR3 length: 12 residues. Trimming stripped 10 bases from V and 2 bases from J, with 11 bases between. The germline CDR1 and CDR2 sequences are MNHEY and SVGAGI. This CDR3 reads CANFAVNYGYTF. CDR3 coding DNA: TGTGCCAACTTTGCGGTGAACTATGGCTACACCTTC.

The CDR3 DNA reads TGTGCCAGCAGGACCGGGCCACAAGACTCCTACGAGCAGTACTTC. The encoded protein is CASRTGPQDSYEQYF. The J gene is TRBJ2-7, the V gene TRBV6-6; no reliable D call. The CDR3 contains 15 residues. Trimming left V 6 bases short and J 0 bases short, with 15 bases between. Per germline, CDR1 MNHNY and CDR2 SVGAGI (reference sequence).